This TCR beta chain is drawn from a study of blood T cell repertoires in COVID-19 (dated by TCRdb to between 2020 and 2021). Notes on the research overall: Samples from collaborators originated in the United States, Italy and Spain and spanned both the acute and convalescent phases of COVID-19. The material from the prospective study consisted of cDNA or gDNA derived from T cells, B-cell-depleted T cells, or PBMCs. Subjects who had been exposed to COVID-19, were actively infected with it, or had recovered from it provided the deeply sampled blood TCRbeta repertoires that made up the dataset. The repertoires were released in a freely available public database intended as a resource for research on the immune response to SARS-CoV-2. The samples were drawn from the first 160 participants of the ongoing ImmuneRACE study and from 1,254 subjects provided by 6 global collaborators. Sample metadata almost always included a de-identified subject ID, COVID-19 status, age in years and sex. HLA class I and class II types, where available, came from metadata supplied by the sample provider rather than from assay-based typing.

Worth noting for this clone: Its antigen is currently not known. No base quality values were provided; no much bigger clone lies one nucleotide off.

Each collaborating institution followed its own protocols to collect whole blood in K2EDTA tubes. For TCRbeta analysis, collaborator samples were shipped as frozen whole blood, as isolated PBMCs, or as DNA extracted from either sample type. TCRbeta CDR3 regions were amplified from genomic DNA by means of the immunoSEQ Assay, a bias-controlled multiplex PCR. The original pipeline was this. The number of nucleated cells in each sample was estimated by amplification of reference gene primers within the assay. To quantify the absolute abundance of each unique TCRbeta CDR3 rearrangement, sequence reads were collapsed and filtered. For each sample, productive Simpson clonality was calculated as the square root of Simpson's diversity index over productive rearrangements. TCRdb provides this immuneACCESS table in a form limited to in-frame rearrangements. Some clones are lacking; in checked studies, under half of them reflect an unresolved V gene, and why the rest are absent is not known. From that table come the V and J calls and clone size; the DNA was used to work out D and trimming. A total of some 130,000 clones appear in this sample, about 85% of them only once. The top ten constitute approximately 10% of the sample.

Overall study results and their limits: The quantity of clinical and demographic metadata differed by source and by participant and was supplied without curation.

Material for sequencing was peripheral blood. The clonotype was recovered from a man aged 80 or over with acute or convalescent COVID-19.

The CDR3 has the sequence CASRWGQTSGNTIYF. At the DNA level, the sequence is TGTGCCAGCAGGTGGGGACAGACCTCTGGAAACACCATATATTTT. The V and J segments used are TRBV4-2 and TRBJ1-3, and 7 bases in between align with TRBD1. CDR1 LGHNA and CDR2 YNFKEQ were looked up in the germline V gene. Reading from cysteine to phenylalanine, the CDR3 counts 15 amino acids. Just the 45-base CDR3 DNA is kept, in frame starting at base 1. V lost 6 bases and J lost 0 bases, and the count of bases not matched to a germline gene is 5.